The T cell receptor beta chain described here comes from a study of cytomegalovirus exposure and HLA in healthy donors. Study-level results: Solely CMV serostatus was available to characterize immune exposure.

Worth noting for this clone: No antigen is known for it.

PCR used 60 Vbeta primers and 13 Jbeta primers. Sequencing was performed with immunoSEQ multiplex PCR; in TCRdb, only in-frame clones are kept and a portion is missing. The data contain tens of thousands of clones, about 80% of them singletons. The V end lost 3 bases, the J end lost 3 bases, and 8 bases lay between the germline ends. The CDR3 sequence is 13 residues long. The germline CDR1 and CDR2 sequences are MDHEN and SYDVKM. The material sequenced was PBMCs. This chain links TRBV28 with TRBJ1-2; D not resolved. This TCR was sampled from a young man in good health and CMV-seronegative. The CDR3 region has the DNA TGTGCCAGCAGTTTGGGCAGCCACTATGGCTACACCTTC. It specifies CASSLGSHYGYTF.